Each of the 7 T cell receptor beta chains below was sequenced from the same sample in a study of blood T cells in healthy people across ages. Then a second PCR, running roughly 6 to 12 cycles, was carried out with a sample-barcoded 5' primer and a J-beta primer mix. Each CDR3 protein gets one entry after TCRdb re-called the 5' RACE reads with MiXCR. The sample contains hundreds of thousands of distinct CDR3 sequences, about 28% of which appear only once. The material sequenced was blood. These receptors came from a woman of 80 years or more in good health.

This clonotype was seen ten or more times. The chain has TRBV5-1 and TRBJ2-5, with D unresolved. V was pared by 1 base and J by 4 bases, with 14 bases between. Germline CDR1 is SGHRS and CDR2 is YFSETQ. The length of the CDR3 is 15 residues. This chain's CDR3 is CASSLRQAIRETQYF. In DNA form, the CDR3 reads TGCGCCAGCAGCTTGCGGCAGGCTATACGAGAGACCCAGTACTTC.

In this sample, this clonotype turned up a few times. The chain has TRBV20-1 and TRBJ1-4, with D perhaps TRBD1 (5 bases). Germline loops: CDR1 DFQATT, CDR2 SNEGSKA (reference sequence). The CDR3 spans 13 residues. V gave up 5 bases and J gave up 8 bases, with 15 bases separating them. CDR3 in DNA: TGCAGTGCTTCCTCCGGGACTGGGGAAAAACTGTTTTTT. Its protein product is CSASSGTGEKLFF.

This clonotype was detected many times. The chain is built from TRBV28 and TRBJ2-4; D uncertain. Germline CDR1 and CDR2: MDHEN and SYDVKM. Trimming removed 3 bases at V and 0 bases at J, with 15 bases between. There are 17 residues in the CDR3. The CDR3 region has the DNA TGTGCCAGCAGTTTCGTCCCCAGGAGTCTAGCCAAAAACATTCAGTACTTC. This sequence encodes CASSFVPRSLAKNIQYF.

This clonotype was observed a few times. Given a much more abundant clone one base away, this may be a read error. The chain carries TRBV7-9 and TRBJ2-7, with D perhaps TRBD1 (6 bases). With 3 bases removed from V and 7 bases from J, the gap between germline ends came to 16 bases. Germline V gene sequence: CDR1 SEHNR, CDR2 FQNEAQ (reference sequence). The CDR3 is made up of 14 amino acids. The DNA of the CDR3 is TGTGCCAGCAGCTTGTGGGGGCTGGACAATGAGCAGTACTTC. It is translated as CASSLWGLDNEQYF.

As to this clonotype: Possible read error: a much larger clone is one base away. CDR3 sequence reads: CASSQDWTAGDYGYTF. CDR3 nucleotides: TGCGCCAGCAGCCAAGATTGGACAGCGGGGGACTATGGCTACACCTTC. The J gene is TRBJ1-2, the V gene TRBV4-3; D is perhaps TRBD1 (6 bases). Germline V gene sequence: CDR1 LGHNA, CDR2 YSLEER. This CDR3 is built from 16 residues. V lost 0 bases to trimming and J lost 3 bases, with 14 bases between them.

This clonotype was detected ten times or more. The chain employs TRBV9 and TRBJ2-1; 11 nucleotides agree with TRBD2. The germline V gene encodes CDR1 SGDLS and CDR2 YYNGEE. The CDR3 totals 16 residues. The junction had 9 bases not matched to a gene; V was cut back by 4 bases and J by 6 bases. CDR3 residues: CASSPRLAGLVNEQFF. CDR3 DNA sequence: TGTGCCAGCAGCCCCCGACTAGCGGGGCTTGTCAATGAGCAGTTCTTC.

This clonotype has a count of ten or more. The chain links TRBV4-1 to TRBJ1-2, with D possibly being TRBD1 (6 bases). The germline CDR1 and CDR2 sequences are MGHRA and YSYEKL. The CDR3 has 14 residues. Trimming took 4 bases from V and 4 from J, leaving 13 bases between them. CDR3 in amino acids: CASSPGARGYGYTF. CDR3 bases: TGCGCCAGCAGCCCAGGGGCCCGCGGCTATGGCTACACCTTC.